The 24 T cell receptor beta chains presented below share a single source sample, sequenced in a study of CD4+ T cells in melanoma (dated by TCRdb to between 2022 and 2023). Library creation used the immunoSEQ multiplex PCR assay. TCRdb retrieved this table from immuneACCESS and kept in-frame rearrangements only. Not all clones are present; in checked studies, unresolved V genes account for under half, and no reason is known for the remainder. Present in this sample are some 120,000 clones, around 92% of which were seen just once. The ten largest clones add up to around 3% of the sample. Sequenced sample: peripheral blood. The receptors originated from a human donor with melanoma.

Regarding this clone: In the same sample, other DNA sequences code for this CDR3. J is TRBJ2-7 and V is TRBV7-2; no clear D gene. Trimming left V 1 base short and J 3 bases short, with 7 bases between. The germline V gene has CDR1 SGHTA and CDR2 FQGNSA. The length of the CDR3 is 13 residues. The CDR3 loop reads CASSLDPGYEQYF. As DNA, the CDR3 is TGTGCCAGCAGCTTAGACCCGGGCTACGAGCAGTACTTC.

The V call is TRBV29-1, the J call TRBJ1-3; the match to TRBD1 covers 7 bases. CDR1 and CDR2 from the germline V gene are SQVTM and ANQGSEA. V shed 6 bases, J shed 4 bases, and the junction held 6 bases outside the gene matches. The CDR3 covers 13 residues. DNA of the CDR3: TGCAGCGTCGGGGACAGTGCCGGAAACACCATATATTTT. Protein sequence: CSVGDSAGNTIYF. The full variable domain, rest sourced from reference TRBV29-1 and TRBJ1-3, is SAVISQKPSRDICQRGTSLTIQCQVDSQVTMMFWYRQQPGQSLTLIATANQGSEATYESGFVIDKFPISRPNLTFSTLTVSNMSPEDSSIYLCSVGDSAGNTIYFGEGSWLTVV.

The chain combines TRBV7-9 with TRBJ2-1; D unresolved. The CDR3 extends over 17 amino acids. Trimming shortened V by 6 bases and J by 3 bases, and 21 bases separated the two germline ends. CDR1 is SEHNR and CDR2 is FQNEAQ in the germline V gene (reference sequence). CDR3 nucleotides: TGTGCCAGCAGGAAAGGCAGAGTGGCTACCCTCTACAATGAGCAGTTCTTC. Amino acid sequence: CASRKGRVATLYNEQFF.

This chain uses TRBV7-2 with TRBJ2-1; 9 positions match TRBD2. V dropped 3 bases and J dropped 9; count of bases not matched to a gene: 12. Germline V gene sequence: CDR1 SGHTA, CDR2 FQGNSA. CDR3 length equals 16 residues. CDR3 nucleotides: TGTGCCAGCAGCTTGGAGGCGGGAGGGTTTCTAGGTGAGCAGTTCTTC. Translation gives CASSLEAGGFLGEQFF.

This chain uses TRBV7-9 with TRBJ2-3; D not resolved. CDR1 is SEHNR, CDR2 FQNEAQ, per germline (reference sequence). The V end was cut by 5 bases, the J end by 6 bases, with 9 bases between. The CDR3 runs to 12 residues. Here the CDR3 DNA reads TGTGCCAGCAGCCTAAGTTGGGATACGCAGTATTTT. Protein product: CASSLSWDTQYF. The full variable domain, completed using reference TRBV7-9 and TRBJ2-3, is DTGVSQNPRHKITKRGQNVTFRCDPISEHNRLYWYRQTLGQGPEFLTYFQNEAQLEKSRLLSDRFSAERPKGSFSTLEIQRTEQGDSAMYLCASSLSWDTQYFGPGTRLTVL.

The V call is TRBV27, the J call TRBJ1-5; possible D gene TRBD1, 6 bases. Trimming cost V 2 bases and J 0 bases, with 14 bases left between them. This CDR3 is 17 amino acids long. Germline loops: CDR1 MNHEY, CDR2 SMNVEV (reference sequence). The CDR3 loop is CASSLAPGEYSNQPQHF. The CDR3 coding sequence is TGTGCCAGCAGTTTAGCCCCAGGGGAATATAGCAATCAGCCCCAGCATTTT.

The chain has TRBV4-2 and TRBJ2-1, with D hard to call. The V and J ends lost 0 bases and 8 bases respectively, with 14 bases between them. The CDR3 consists of 15 residues. The germline V gene encodes CDR1 LGHNA and CDR2 YNFKEQ. CDR3 nucleotides: TGTGCCAGCAGCCAAGAACCCCTAGTTGGCGATGAGCAGTTCTTC. Residues: CASSQEPLVGDEQFF.

The rearrangement uses TRBV5-4 and TRBJ2-3; D call uncertain. The V gene's germline CDR1 is SGHNT and CDR2 YYREEE (reference sequence). The CDR3 has 16 residues. Trimming shortened V by 3 bases and J by 2 bases, and 16 bases separated the two germline ends. The CDR3 bases are TGTGCCAGCAGCTCTTTTTCGAGGTACGACACAGATACGCAGTATTTT. Amino acids: CASSSFSRYDTDTQYF.

To note about this clone: This CDR3 is also generated by other DNA sequences in the sample. V gene TRBV6-1 combines with J gene TRBJ2-3; TRBD1 might be the D (6 bases). V was clipped by 7 bases and J by 4 bases, with 9 bases between them. CDR1 and CDR2 from the germline V gene are MNHNS and SASEGT. The CDR3 has 12 residues. The CDR3 sequence: CASTGAADTQYF. CDR3 in DNA: TGTGCCAGCACAGGGGCTGCAGATACGCAGTATTTT.

This chain links TRBV11-3 with TRBJ2-1, with 14 nucleotides matching TRBD2. Germline V gene sequence: CDR1 SGHNT, CDR2 YENEEA. V lost 5 bases and J lost 9; bases outside the gene matches: 6. The CDR3 consists of 15 residues. CDR3 sequence reads: CASSAGLAGVSEQFF. The DNA of the CDR3 is TGTGCCAGCAGCGCGGGACTAGCGGGAGTATCTGAGCAGTTCTTC.

The CDR3 DNA follows: TGTGCCAGCAGCTTATCCTCCCCGGAGAACACTGAAGCTTTCTTT. It translates to CASSLSSPENTEAFF. This rearrangement joins TRBV7-9 to TRBJ1-1; D not resolved. The V end was cut by 2 bases, the J end by 1 base, with 11 bases between. CDR1 and CDR2 (germline): SEHNR, FQNEAQ (reference sequence). This CDR3 has 15 amino acids.

V is TRBV5-4 and J is TRBJ1-2; maybe TRBD1 (6 bases). Trimming cost V 4 bases and J 3 bases, with 10 bases left between them. The germline CDR1 and CDR2 sequences are SGHNT and YYREEE (reference sequence). This CDR3 is 13 amino acids long. The CDR3 DNA reads TGTGCCAGCAGCCGGACAGTGGACTATGGCTACACCTTC. Protein product: CASSRTVDYGYTF.

The CDR3 sequence: CASSLVASGSHNEQFF. CDR3 coding DNA: TGTGCCAGCAGCTTGGTCGCTAGCGGGAGCCACAATGAGCAGTTCTTC. This rearrangement joins TRBV5-4 to TRBJ2-1, with 10 positions matching TRBD2. Germline loops: CDR1 SGHNT, CDR2 YYREEE (reference sequence). The CDR3 is 16 residues long. V lost 0 bases and J lost 5; bases outside the gene matches: 5.

The rearrangement links TRBV5-4 to TRBJ1-3; D gene unclear. CDR1 SGHNT and CDR2 YYREEE come from the germline V gene (reference sequence). The CDR3 is made up of 14 amino acids. The V end lost 6 bases, the J end lost 8 bases, and 18 bases lay between the germline ends. The CDR3 loop reads CASNRRGTLDTIYF. CDR3 bases: TGTGCCAGCAACCGACGAGGAACTCTAGACACCATATATTTT.

The genes are TRBV7-8 and TRBJ1-1; no clear D gene. V was trimmed by 6 bases and J by 2 bases, leaving 13 bases between them. This CDR3 has 14 residues. In germline, CDR1 is SGHVS, CDR2 FQNEAQ. The CDR3 spells CASSQVAGNTEAFF. In DNA form, the CDR3 reads TGTGCCAGCAGTCAGGTGGCAGGTAACACTGAAGCTTTCTTT.

The chain joins TRBV5-6 to TRBJ1-2, with D unresolved. Germline CDR1 and CDR2: SGHDT and YYEEEE. CDR3 size: 15 residues. With 0 bases removed from V and 4 bases from J, the gap between germline ends came to 13 bases. DNA of the CDR3: TGTGCCAGCAGCTTGGAACGGACTCCAAGCTATGGCTACACCTTC. It specifies CASSLERTPSYGYTF.

The chain recombines TRBV18 with TRBJ2-3; 10 bases align to TRBD2. Germline assignment: CDR1 KGHSH and CDR2 LQKENI. This CDR3 has 16 amino acids. With 2 bases clipped from V and 2 bases from J, the junction kept 4 bases outside the gene matches. CDR3 DNA sequence: TGTGCCAGCTCACCAGGACTAGCGGATTACACAGATACGCAGTATTTT. It codes for CASSPGLADYTDTQYF.

The chain is built from TRBV5-1 and TRBJ1-2; TRBD1 matches 10 bases. The germline V gene encodes CDR1 SGHRS and CDR2 YFSETQ. This CDR3 region has 14 residues. J gave up 6 bases and V 3 bases, and 5 bases lay outside the gene matches. The CDR3 region is CASSSRTGGDGYTF. The CDR3 nucleotides read TGCGCCAGCAGCTCACGGACAGGGGGGGATGGCTACACCTTC. Variable domain in full (rest from reference TRBV5-1 and TRBJ1-2): KAGVTQTPRYLIKTRGQQVTLSCSPISGHRSVSWYQQTPGQGLQFLFEYFSETQRNKGNFPGRFSGRQFSNSRSEMNVSTLELGDSALYLCASSSRTGGDGYTFGSGTRLTVV.

The chain joins TRBV6-1 to TRBJ1-5, with D possibly matching TRBD1 (5 bases). The CDR3 is 14 residues long. The germline V gene encodes CDR1 MNHNS and CDR2 SASEGT. Trimming cost V 4 bases and J 5 bases, with 12 bases left between them. CDR3 residues: CASSGGRVDQPQHF. The CDR3 DNA reads as TGTGCCAGCAGTGGGGGGAGAGTGGATCAGCCCCAGCATTTT.

CDR3 in DNA: TGTGCCAGCAGTCATGGACTAGCGGGACGCACAGATACGCAGTATTTT. This encodes CASSHGLAGRTDTQYF. The chain uses TRBV27 and TRBJ2-3, with 12 positions matching TRBD2. V lost 5 bases and J lost 1; bases outside the gene matches: 4. This CDR3 contains 16 residues. Germline V gene data show CDR1 as MNHEY and CDR2 as SMNVEV (reference sequence).

The CDR3 nucleotides read TGTGCCAGCAGTTTATGGGCGGGGTCAGAGACACCCCTCCACTTT. Translated, it gives CASSLWAGSETPLHF. This rearrangement joins TRBV28 to TRBJ1-6; no reliable D call. The germline V gene encodes CDR1 MDHEN and CDR2 SYDVKM. This CDR3 contains 15 residues. Trimming shortened V by 0 bases and J by 11 bases, and 14 bases separated the two germline ends. Variable domain in full (rest from reference TRBV28 and TRBJ1-6): DVKVTQSSRYLVKRTGEKVFLECVQDMDHENMFWYRQDPGLGLRLIYFSYDVKMKEKGDIPEGYSVSREKKERFSLILESASTNQTSMYLCASSLWAGSETPLHFGNGTRLTVT.

The rearrangement links TRBV28 to TRBJ1-2, with a weak D call TRBD1 (5 bases). The V gene lost 8 bases and the J gene lost 8 bases, with 33 bases spanning the gap. CDR3 length: 18 residues. CDR1 and CDR2 from the germline V gene are MDHEN and SYDVKM. The CDR3 sequence is CASYEMIGAPSMSGGYTF. In nucleotides, the CDR3 is TGTGCCAGCTATGAGATGATAGGGGCTCCGTCAATGTCCGGAGGCTACACCTTC.

The genes are TRBV5-4 and TRBJ2-1; TRBD2 might be the D (5 bases). V lost 4 bases to trimming and J lost 0 bases, with 11 bases between them. The germline gives CDR1 SGHNT, CDR2 YYREEE (reference sequence). The CDR3 has 15 amino acids. The CDR3 here is CASSPDSSSYNEQFF. CDR3 DNA: TGTGCCAGCAGCCCGGACTCGAGCTCCTACAATGAGCAGTTCTTC.

This chain connects TRBV4-3 to TRBJ2-5, with 12 bases lining up with TRBD2. Germline V lookup: CDR1 LGHNA, CDR2 YSLEER. V trimming: 0 bases; J trimming: 5 bases; junction bases outside the gene matches: 7. This CDR3 contains 17 residues. The CDR3 loop is CASSQEFGLAGGETQYF. The CDR3 DNA follows: TGCGCCAGCAGCCAAGAGTTCGGGCTAGCGGGGGGGGAGACCCAGTACTTC.